This T cell receptor beta chain was recorded in a study of cytomegalovirus exposure and HLA in healthy donors. CDR3 length equals 16 residues. V lost 3 bases, J lost 2 bases, and 7 bases stayed unmatched. Germline loops: CDR1 SGHRS, CDR2 YFSETQ. Study-level results: Further analysis was carried out later, and it showed several of the most significant clusters appearing linked to common viral pathogens.

It was with 60 Vbeta and 13 Jbeta primers that the PCR ran. Repertoires were generated with immunoSEQ multiplex PCR, while TCRdb's copy carries only in-frame clones and drops some. The sample contains 80,000 or so clones, 72% of which appear only once. With respect to this clone: Its antigen is undetermined.

The chain links TRBV5-1 to TRBJ2-2; 7 bases line up with TRBD2. This clonotype originated in a man in his fifties or sixties in good health and CMV-seropositive. Material: PBMCs. The CDR3 nucleotides read TGCGCCAGCAGCTCCCCCAGCGGGGCTAACACCGGGGAGCTGTTTTTT. Translation gives CASSSPSGANTGELFF.